The sample holds one count of the clone carrying this TCR beta chain. The template used for profiling TCR beta VDJ and CDR3 was genomic DNA. TCRdb re-called the reads with MiXCR, one entry per CDR3 protein. Among 150,000 to 200,000 distinct CDR3 sequences listed, around half were seen once. The source of the sample is a study of CD8+CD57+ T cells in acquired aplastic anemia. Sequenced patients had shown CD8+CD57+ cell expansion by flow cytometry. The CDR3 runs to 15 residues. Looked up from germline, CDR1 is LNHNV and CDR2 is YYDKDF (reference sequence). With V trimmed by 6 bases and J by 2 bases, 10 bases remained unmatched.

The receptor's source is a human donor with aplastic anemia. The sequenced sample was sorted CD4+, CD8+, or CD8+CD57+ T cells (not recorded which) from PBMCs. The chain employs TRBV15 and TRBJ2-7; 7 bases line up with TRBD1. This CDR3 reads CATRDRQGITYEQYF. The CDR3 bases are TGTGCCACCAGAGACAGACAGGGAATAACCTACGAGCAGTACTTC. The variable domain in full, completed from reference TRBV15 and TRBJ2-7, reads DAMVIQNPRYQVTQFGKPVTLSCSQTLNHNVMYWYQQKSSQAPKLLFHYYDKDFNNEADTPDNFQSRRPNTSFCFLDIRSPGLGDTAMYLCATRDRQGITYEQYFGPGTRLTVT.